A single sample gave rise to the 4 T cell receptor beta chains below, sequenced in a study of CD8 T cells in Susac syndrome. After extraction with the RNeasy kit, about 0.45 to 1 ug of the RNA was reverse transcribed using random hexamers. TCRdb redid the calling of the immunoSEQ multiplex PCR reads with MiXCR, one entry per CDR3 protein. The sample lists 200,000 or so distinct CDR3 sequences; about 95% were seen once. Sequencing used CD4+ T cells from PBMCs. The receptors originated from a human donor with multiple sclerosis.

The chain combines TRBV5-6 with TRBJ1-4, with 8 bases identical to TRBD1. This CDR3 has 14 amino acids. The germline CDR1 and CDR2 sequences are SGHDT and YYEEEE. With V trimmed by 4 bases and J by 7 bases, 6 bases remained unmatched. This CDR3 is CASSPPGGSEKLFF. The CDR3 DNA reads as TGTGCCAGCAGCCCGCCAGGGGGCTCTGAAAAACTGTTTTTT.

The V gene is TRBV29-1, the J gene TRBJ2-7, with D possibly called TRBD1 or TRBD2 (5 bases each). Trimming shortened V by 7 bases and J by 3 bases, and 19 bases separated the two germline ends. The CDR3 contains 14 residues. The germline CDR1 and CDR2 sequences are SQVTM and ANQGSEA. DNA of the CDR3: TGCAGCGGTACTGAGGGGAGCGCGGGCTACGAGCAGTACTTC. Protein sequence: CSGTEGSAGYEQYF.

The chain carries TRBV7-3 and TRBJ2-1; either TRBD1 or TRBD2 may fit D (5 bases each). The CDR3 runs to 13 residues. Germline-derived CDR1 and CDR2 are SGHTA and FQGTGA. V lost 5 bases and J 9 bases, leaving 14 bases between the germline ends. The CDR3 region has the DNA TGTGCCAGCAGCCCCACACTGAGGGGTGAGCAGTTCTTC. As protein: CASSPTLRGEQFF. The full variable domain, its missing parts supplied by reference TRBV7-3 and TRBJ2-1, is GAGVSQTPSNKVTEKGKYVELRCDPISGHTALYWYRQSLGQGPEFLIYFQGTGAADDSGLPNDRFFAVRPEGSVSTLKIQRTERGDSAVYLCASSPTLRGEQFFGPGTRLTVL.

This chain connects TRBV23-1 to TRBJ2-7; 8 nucleotides align to TRBD1. TRBV23-1 is flagged as an ORF with uncertain function. The CDR3 spans 11 residues. The CDR3 DNA reads TGCGGGGCAGGGGGCGCGGGGGAGCAGTACTTC. It translates to CGAGGAGEQYF.